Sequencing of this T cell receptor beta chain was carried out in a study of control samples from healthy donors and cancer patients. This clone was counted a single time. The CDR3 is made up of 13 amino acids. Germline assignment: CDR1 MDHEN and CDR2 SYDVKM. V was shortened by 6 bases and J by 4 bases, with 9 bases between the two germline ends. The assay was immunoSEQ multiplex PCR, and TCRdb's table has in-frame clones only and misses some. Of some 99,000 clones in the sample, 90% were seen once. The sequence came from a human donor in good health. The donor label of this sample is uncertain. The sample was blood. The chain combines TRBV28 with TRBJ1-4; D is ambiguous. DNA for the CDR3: TGTGCCAGCAGCATCGCAAATAATGAAAAACTGTTTTTT. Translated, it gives CASSIANNEKLFF.